The table lists the clone carrying this T cell receptor beta chain with a count of one. Its antigen remains unknown. This sample is part of a study of T cell responses to AZD1222 COVID-19 vaccine. Study results and caveats: No repertoire was sampled before or during the peak T cell response, only after it.

The method was immunoSEQ multiplex PCR; TCRdb's version includes in-frame clones alone and lacks a portion of them. Here the sample spans more than 85,000 clones, over 85% being singletons. Trimming removed 9 bases from V and 0 bases from J; junction bases left unmatched: 6. The CDR3 sequence is 15 residues long. Sequencing was performed on peripheral blood, taken 28 days after the second AZD1222 dose. This sequence joins TRBV23-1 and TRBJ2-3; 10 bases map to TRBD2. TRBV23-1 is labeled an ORF, and its function is uncertain. The sequence was obtained from an adult who received the AZD1222 COVID-19 vaccine. CDR3 in DNA: TGCGCCAGTAACCAAGCGGGAGGGAGCACAGATACGCAGTATTTT. This encodes CASNQAGGSTDTQYF.